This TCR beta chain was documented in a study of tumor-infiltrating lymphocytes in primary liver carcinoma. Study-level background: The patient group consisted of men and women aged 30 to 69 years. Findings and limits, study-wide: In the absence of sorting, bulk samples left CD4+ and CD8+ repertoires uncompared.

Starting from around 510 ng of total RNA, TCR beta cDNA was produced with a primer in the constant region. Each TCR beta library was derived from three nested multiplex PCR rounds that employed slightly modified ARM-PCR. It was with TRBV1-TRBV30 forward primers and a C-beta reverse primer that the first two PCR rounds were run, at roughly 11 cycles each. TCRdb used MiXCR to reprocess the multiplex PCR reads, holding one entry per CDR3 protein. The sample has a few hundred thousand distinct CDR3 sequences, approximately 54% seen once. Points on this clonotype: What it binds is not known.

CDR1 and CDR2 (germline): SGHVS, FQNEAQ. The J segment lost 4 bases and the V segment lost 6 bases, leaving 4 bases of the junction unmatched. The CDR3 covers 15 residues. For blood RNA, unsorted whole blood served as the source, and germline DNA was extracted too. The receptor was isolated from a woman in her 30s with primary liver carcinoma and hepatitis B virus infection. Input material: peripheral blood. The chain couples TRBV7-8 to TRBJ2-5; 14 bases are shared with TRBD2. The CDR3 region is CASRGLAGARETQYF. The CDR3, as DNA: TGTGCCAGCAGGGGACTAGCGGGAGCTAGAGAGACCCAGTACTTC.